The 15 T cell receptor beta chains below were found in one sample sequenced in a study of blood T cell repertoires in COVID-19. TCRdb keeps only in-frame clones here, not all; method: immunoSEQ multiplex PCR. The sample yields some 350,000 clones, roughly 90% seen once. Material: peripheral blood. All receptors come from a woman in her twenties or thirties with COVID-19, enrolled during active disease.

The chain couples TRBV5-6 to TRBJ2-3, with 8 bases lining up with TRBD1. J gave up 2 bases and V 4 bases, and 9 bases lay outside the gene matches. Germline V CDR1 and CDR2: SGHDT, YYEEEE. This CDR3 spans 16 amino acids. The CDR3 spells CASSIWDRRNTDTQYF. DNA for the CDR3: TGTGCCAGCAGCATATGGGACAGGCGCAACACAGATACGCAGTATTTT.

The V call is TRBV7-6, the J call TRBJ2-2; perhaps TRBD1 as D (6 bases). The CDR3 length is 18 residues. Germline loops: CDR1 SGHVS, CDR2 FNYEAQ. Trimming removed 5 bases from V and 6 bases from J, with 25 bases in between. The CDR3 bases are TGTGCCAGCAGCCGTACGATAAGCAGGGGCCAACGCGCCGGGGAGCTGTTTTTT. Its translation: CASSRTISRGQRAGELFF. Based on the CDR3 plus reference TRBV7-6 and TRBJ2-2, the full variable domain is GAGVSQSPRYKVTKRGQDVALRCDPISGHVSLYWYRQALGQGPEFLTYFNYEAQQDKSGLPNDRFSAERPEGSISTLTIQRTEQRDSAMYRCASSRTISRGQRAGELFFGEGSRLTVL.

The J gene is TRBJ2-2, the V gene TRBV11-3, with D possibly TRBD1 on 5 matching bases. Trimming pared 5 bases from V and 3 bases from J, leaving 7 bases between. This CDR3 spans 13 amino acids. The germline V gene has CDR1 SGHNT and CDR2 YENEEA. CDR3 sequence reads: CASSRQYTGELFF. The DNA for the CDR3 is TGTGCCAGCAGCCGACAGTACACCGGGGAGCTGTTTTTT. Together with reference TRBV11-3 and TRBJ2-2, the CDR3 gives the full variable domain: EAGVVQSPRYKIIEKKQPVAFWCNPISGHNTLYWYLQNLGQGPELLIRYENEEAVDDSQLPKDRFSAERLKGVDSTLKIQPAELGDSAVYLCASSRQYTGELFFGEGSRLTVL.

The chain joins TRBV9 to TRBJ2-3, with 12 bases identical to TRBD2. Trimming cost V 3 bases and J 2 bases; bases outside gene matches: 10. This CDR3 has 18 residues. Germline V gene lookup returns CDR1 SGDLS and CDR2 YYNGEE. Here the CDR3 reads CASSGPTSGGSFTDTQYF. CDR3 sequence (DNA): TGTGCCAGCAGCGGCCCGACTAGCGGGGGCTCCTTCACAGATACGCAGTATTTT.

The CDR3 region is CASSYPGRGAGRDIQYF. For the CDR3, the DNA is TGTGCCAGCAGTTACCCAGGCAGGGGAGCAGGGAGGGACATTCAGTACTTC. The V and J genes are TRBV6-2 or TRBV6-3 and TRBJ2-4, with TRBD2 as a possible D gene (7 bases). The CDR3 contains 17 residues. CDR1 and CDR2 from the germline V gene are MNHEY and SVGEGT. Trimming left V 2 bases short and J 8 bases short, with 22 bases between.

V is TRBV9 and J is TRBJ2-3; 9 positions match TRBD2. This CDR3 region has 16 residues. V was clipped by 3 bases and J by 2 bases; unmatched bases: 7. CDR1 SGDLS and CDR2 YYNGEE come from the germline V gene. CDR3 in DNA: TGTGCCAGCAGCGCCATTAGCGGGAGCTTCACAGATACGCAGTATTTT. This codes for CASSAISGSFTDTQYF. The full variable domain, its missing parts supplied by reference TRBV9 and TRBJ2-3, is DSGVTQTPKHLITATGQRVTLRCSPRSGDLSVYWYQQSLDQGLQFLIQYYNGEERAKGNILERFSAQQFPDLHSELNLSSLELGDSALYFCASSAISGSFTDTQYFGPGTRLTVL.

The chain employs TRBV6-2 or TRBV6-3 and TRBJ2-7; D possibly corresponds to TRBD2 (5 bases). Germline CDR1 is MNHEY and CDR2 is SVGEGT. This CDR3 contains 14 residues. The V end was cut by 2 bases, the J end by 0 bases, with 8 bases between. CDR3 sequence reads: CASSYGLASYEQYF. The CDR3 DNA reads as TGTGCCAGCAGTTACGGCCTAGCCTCCTACGAGCAGTACTTC.

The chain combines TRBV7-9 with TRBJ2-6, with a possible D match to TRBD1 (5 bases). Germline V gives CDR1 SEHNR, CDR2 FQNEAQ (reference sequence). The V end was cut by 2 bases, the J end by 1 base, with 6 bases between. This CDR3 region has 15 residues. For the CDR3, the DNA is TGTGCCAGCAGCTTAAGGGGTTCTGGGGCCAACGTCCTGACTTTC. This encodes CASSLRGSGANVLTF.

CDR3 in amino acids: CASSPQADNEQFF. The CDR3 nucleotides read TGTGCCAGCTCACCCCAGGCCGACAATGAGCAGTTCTTC. The V call is TRBV18, the J call TRBJ2-1; no definite D call. Germline CDR1 is KGHSH and CDR2 is LQKENI. This CDR3 is 13 amino acids long. V was cut by 3 bases and J by 5 bases, with 8 bases left in between.

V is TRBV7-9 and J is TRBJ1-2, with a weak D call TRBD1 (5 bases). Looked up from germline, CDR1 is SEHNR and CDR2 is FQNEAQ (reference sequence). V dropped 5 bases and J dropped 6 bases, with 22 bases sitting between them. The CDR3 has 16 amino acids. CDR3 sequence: CASSQVGEVGANGYTF. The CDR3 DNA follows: TGTGCCAGCAGCCAAGTGGGCGAAGTAGGGGCAAATGGCTACACCTTC.

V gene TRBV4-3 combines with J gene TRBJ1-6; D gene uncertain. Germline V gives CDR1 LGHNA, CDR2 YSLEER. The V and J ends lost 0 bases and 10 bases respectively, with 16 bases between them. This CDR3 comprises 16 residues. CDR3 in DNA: TGCGCCAGCAGCCAAGATGTTGCCGGGGTCGGGTCACCCCTCCACTTT. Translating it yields CASSQDVAGVGSPLHF.

The CDR3 DNA reads as TGTGCCACCAGTGATCCCCCCGGGACAGAAACTGGGGAGCTGTTTTTT. It translates to CATSDPPGTETGELFF. The chain links TRBV24-1 to TRBJ2-2, with 7 bases matching TRBD1. CDR1 and CDR2 (germline): KGHDR, SFDVKD. V lost 3 bases and J lost 8; bases outside the gene matches: 11. The CDR3 has 16 amino acids.

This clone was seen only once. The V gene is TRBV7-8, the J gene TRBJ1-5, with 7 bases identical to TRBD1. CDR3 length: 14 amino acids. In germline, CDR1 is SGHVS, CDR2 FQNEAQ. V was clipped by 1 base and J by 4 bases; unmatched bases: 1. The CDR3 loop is CASSLDRGNQPQHF. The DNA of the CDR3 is TGTGCCAGCAGCTTAGACAGGGGAAATCAGCCCCAGCATTTT.

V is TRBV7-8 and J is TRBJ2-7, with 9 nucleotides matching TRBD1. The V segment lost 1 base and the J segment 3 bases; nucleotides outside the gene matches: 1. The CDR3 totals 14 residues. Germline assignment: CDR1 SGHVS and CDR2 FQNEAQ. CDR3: CASSLGDRDYEQYF. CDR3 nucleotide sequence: TGTGCCAGCAGCTTAGGGGACAGGGACTACGAGCAGTACTTC.

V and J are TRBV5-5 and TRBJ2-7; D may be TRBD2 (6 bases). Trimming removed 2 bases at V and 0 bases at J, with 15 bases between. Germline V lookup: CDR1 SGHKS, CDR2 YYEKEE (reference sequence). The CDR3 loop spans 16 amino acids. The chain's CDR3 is CASSLAFGGSSYEQYF. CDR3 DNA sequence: TGTGCCAGCAGCTTAGCCTTCGGGGGAAGCTCCTACGAGCAGTACTTC.